This record concerns one T cell receptor beta chain sequence. Its specificity is unknown. Sample-barcoded 5' priming and a J-beta primer mix drove a second PCR of about 6 to 12 cycles. Via MiXCR, TCRdb re-called the 5' RACE reads, giving one row per CDR3 protein. The sample carries 1.8 million or so distinct CDR3 sequences, 35% to 50% recorded once. Between the trimmed V and J ends, which lost 4 bases and 7 bases, there was a span of 7 bases. The germline V gene has CDR1 SQVTM and CDR2 ANQGSEA. The length of the CDR3 is 10 residues. The sample belongs to a study of blood T cells in healthy people across ages. Across the whole study: When template switching was applied, about one barcoded beta molecule was captured per two T cells. Points from the study as a whole: PBMCs that were unsorted prevented a conclusive naive versus antigen-experienced comparison. It was held that diversity estimates obtained from one million T cells represented underestimates.

Sequencing was carried out using blood. The rearrangement uses TRBV29-1 and TRBJ1-1; D call uncertain. The source is a human donor in good health. In DNA form, the CDR3 reads TGCAGCGTTGTAGTCGTTGAAGCTTTCTTT. Protein sequence: CSVVVVEAFF.